The rows below give T cell receptor beta chains drawn from one sample of a study of patients and donors after allogeneic stem cell transplantation. TCRdb processed the RT-PCR reads anew with MiXCR; each CDR3 protein has one entry. The sample has roughly 150,000 distinct CDR3 sequences, about 24% seen once; the top ten hold 26%. The sample comprised blood, either unsorted or a sorted T cell fraction (not recorded which). These receptors all stem from a human donor who was either an allogeneic HSCT recipient or a stem cell or donor lymphocyte infusion donor (not recorded which). It is not recorded whose cells these are; they may come from a transplant donor. Each CDR3 is given with its conserved first and last residue. D genes are given only for firm matches. Clone size is given for some rows only: seen once, a few or many times, or a class if the clone is expanded.

TRBV6-6	TRBJ2-1	15	TRBD2	few	CASSLIAGGNNEQFF	TGTGCCAGCAGTCTTATAGCGGGGGGTAACAATGAGCAGTTCTTC
TRBV20-1	TRBJ2-7	14	TRBD2	NA	CSATRPSGKYEQYF	TGCAGTGCTACTAGACCTAGCGGGAAGTACGAGCAGTACTTC
TRBV9	TRBJ1-6	14	NA	NA	CASSVGWGNSPLHF	TGTGCCAGCAGCGTAGGCTGGGGTAATTCACCCCTCCACTTT
TRBV5-1	TRBJ2-1	16	NA	NA	CASSKSGGDGYNEQFF	TGCGCCAGCAGCAAAAGCGGAGGGGATGGCTACAATGAGCAGTTCTTC
TRBV3-1	TRBJ1-1	16	TRBD1	NA	CASSQAYGAPGGEAFF	TGTGCCAGCAGCCAAGCTTACGGGGCCCCAGGGGGTGAAGCTTTCTTT
TRBV2	TRBJ2-1	17	TRBD2	few	CASSTSTSGTYYNEQFF	TGTGCCAGCAGTACCTCGACTAGCGGGACCTACTACAATGAGCAGTTCTTC
TRBV6-2/TRBV6-3	TRBJ1-2	12	NA	few	CASSGRSGGYTF	TGTGCCAGCAGCGGGAGGTCGGGGGGCTACACCTTC
TRBV30	TRBJ2-7	13	NA	few	CAWSVQTEYEQYF	TGTGCCTGGAGTGTACAGACCGAGTACGAGCAGTACTTC
TRBV18	TRBJ2-7	15	TRBD2	NA	CASSPYVASGDEQYF	TGTGCCAGCTCACCATATGTGGCTAGCGGGGATGAGCAGTACTTC
TRBV7-2	TRBJ2-6	15	NA	few	CASSLITKTANVLTF	TGTGCCAGCAGCCTGATTACCAAGACCGCCAACGTCCTGACTTTC
TRBV6-5	TRBJ1-2	16	NA	NA	CASIQGGRSNTMSYTF	TGTGCCAGCATCCAAGGGGGACGCTCAAACACTATGAGCTACACCTTC
TRBV12-3/TRBV12-4	TRBJ1-6	11	NA	many	CASSLNSPLHF	TGTGCCAGCAGTCTTAATTCACCCCTCCACTTT
TRBV24-1	TRBJ2-4	19	NA	NA	CATSDSTKTGAIAKNIQYF	TGTGCCACCAGTGATTCTACAAAGACGGGGGCGATAGCCAAAAACATTCAGTACTTC
TRBV15	TRBJ2-1	15	NA	once	CATNPTLISYNEQFF	TGTGCCACCAACCCAACCCTAATCTCCTACAATGAGCAGTTCTTC
TRBV12-3/TRBV12-4	TRBJ2-7	15	NA	few	CASSRRQGRGDEQYF	TGTGCCAGCAGCCGAAGACAGGGGAGGGGCGACGAGCAGTACTTC
TRBV4-3	TRBJ2-3	14	NA	NA	CASSPRGPTDTQYF	TGCGCCAGCAGCCCCAGAGGTCCCACAGATACGCAGTATTTT
TRBV2	TRBJ2-1	16	NA	NA	CASSDSAGYSYNEQFF	TGTGCCAGCAGTGATTCGGCTGGGTACTCCTACAATGAGCAGTTCTTC
TRBV29-1	TRBJ2-5	11	NA	NA	CSVESRETQYF	TGCAGCGTTGAAAGTAGGGAGACCCAGTACTTC
TRBV7-9	TRBJ1-3	14	NA	many	CASSLRGFGNTIYF	TGTGCCAGCAGCTTAAGGGGTTTTGGAAACACCATATATTTT
TRBV6-6	TRBJ1-4	14	NA	few	CASSYYFPPEKLFF	TGTGCCAGCAGTTATTATTTTCCCCCCGAAAAACTGTTTTTT
TRBV20-1	TRBJ1-1	14	NA	many	CSARSGTSEAEAFF	TGCAGTGCTAGGTCCGGGACATCCGAGGCTGAAGCTTTCTTT
TRBV29-1	TRBJ1-3	16	TRBD1	NA	CSVSTGGQHSGNTIYF	TGCAGCGTCAGTACCGGGGGACAGCACTCTGGAAACACCATATATTTT
TRBV18	TRBJ1-1	13	NA	few	CASSPPSDTEAFF	TGTGCCAGCTCACCACCCTCGGACACTGAAGCTTTCTTT
TRBV6-2/TRBV6-3	TRBJ1-5	11	NA	NA	CASGRKQPQHF	TGTGCCAGCGGGCGGAAGCAGCCCCAGCATTTT